The sample holds many counts of the clone carrying this T cell receptor beta chain. Antigen: not known. This sample was included in a study of cytomegalovirus exposure and HLA in healthy donors. Study observations and caveats: Later analysis indicated greater clonal expansion among HLA-associated TCR beta chains than among equally common other chains.

V shed 0 bases and J 0 bases; nucleotides not matched to a gene: 1. CDR3 length: 16 amino acids. The germline V gene encodes CDR1 LGHNA and CDR2 YNFKEQ. With 60 Vbeta and 13 Jbeta primers, the PCR was carried out. Original handling: Unique TCR beta chains totaled 80 million to 100 million in a later count, with around 10 million of them shared. The data were produced by immunoSEQ multiplex PCR, yet TCRdb's version contains in-frame clones alone and is incomplete. V and J calls and clone size follow that table, whereas D and trimming were derived from the DNA. Among about 140,000 clones, approximately 80% were seen once, and the ten largest hold 2% to 3%.

The gene calls are TRBV4-2 and TRBJ2-1; 8 positions match TRBD2. The sample was PBMCs. The clonotype comes from a man aged 45-65 years in good health and CMV-seronegative. Here the CDR3 DNA reads TGTGCCAGCAGCCAAGAGAGCGGGAGCTCCTACAATGAGCAGTTCTTC. Translating it yields CASSQESGSSYNEQFF.